The entry below gives a single T cell receptor (beta chain) sequence along with its context. The data were obtained in a study of blood T cell repertoires in COVID-19. Study details: The analysed material was cDNA or gDNA that came from T cells, B-cell-depleted T cells, or PBMCs.

Germline lookup yields CDR1 MDHEN and CDR2 SYDVKM. CDR3 length: 11 amino acids. V gave up 5 bases and J gave up 7 bases; unmatched junction bases: 1. Produced via immunoSEQ multiplex PCR; TCRdb's table is partial and in-frame only. The data hold 150,000 to 200,000 clones, with approximately 77% observed a single time. The TCR sequence derives from a woman of 80 years or more with active or convalescent COVID-19. Source material: peripheral blood. V and J are TRBV28 and TRBJ2-7; 8 nucleotides agree with TRBD1. The DNA for the CDR3 is TGTGCCAGCAGTGACAGGGGTGAGCAGTACTTC. Translating gives CASSDRGEQYF.